This T cell receptor beta chain was recorded in a study of blood T cell repertoires in COVID-19. Across the whole study: Sites across the United States, Italy and Spain contributed samples from acute and convalescent COVID-19.

Trimming removed 3 bases at V and 8 bases at J, with 11 bases between. Per the germline V gene, CDR1 is MGHRA and CDR2 is YSYEKL. This CDR3 spans 13 amino acids. Assay: immunoSEQ multiplex PCR; the TCRdb copy retains only in-frame clones and omits some. This sample has a few hundred thousand clones; approximately 90% occur once, and the top ten carry 0.8% to 0.9%. The sequencing input was peripheral blood. The TCR was taken from a young man with COVID-19, enrolled during active disease. The chain is built from TRBV4-1 and TRBJ2-4; TRBD1 is a possible D gene (6 bases). The CDR3 sequence is CASSHPGADIQYF. In DNA form, the CDR3 reads TGCGCCAGCAGCCATCCAGGGGCTGACATTCAGTACTTC.